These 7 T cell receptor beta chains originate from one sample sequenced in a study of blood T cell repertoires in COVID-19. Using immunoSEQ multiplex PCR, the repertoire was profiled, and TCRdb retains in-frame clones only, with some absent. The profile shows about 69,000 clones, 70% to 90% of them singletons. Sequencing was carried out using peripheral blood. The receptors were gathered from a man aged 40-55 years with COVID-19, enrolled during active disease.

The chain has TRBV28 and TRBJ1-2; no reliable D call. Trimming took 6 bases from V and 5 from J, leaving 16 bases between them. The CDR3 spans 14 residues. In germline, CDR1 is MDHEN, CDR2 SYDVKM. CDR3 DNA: TGTGCCAGCAGCGCCGGGTCTGTCGCTTATGGCTACACCTTC. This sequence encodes CASSAGSVAYGYTF.

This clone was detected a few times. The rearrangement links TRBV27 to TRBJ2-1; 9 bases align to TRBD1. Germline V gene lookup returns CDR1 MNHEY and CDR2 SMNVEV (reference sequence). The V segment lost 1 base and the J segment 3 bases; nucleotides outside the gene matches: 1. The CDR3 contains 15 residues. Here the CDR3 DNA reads TGTGCCAGCAGTTTATGGGGACAGGGCTACAATGAGCAGTTCTTC. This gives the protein CASSLWGQGYNEQFF.

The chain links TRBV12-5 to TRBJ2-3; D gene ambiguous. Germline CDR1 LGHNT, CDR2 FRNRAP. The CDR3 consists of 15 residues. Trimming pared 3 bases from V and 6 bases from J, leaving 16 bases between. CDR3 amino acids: CASGFGYASRDTQYF. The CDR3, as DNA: TGTGCTAGTGGTTTCGGGTACGCAAGTCGGGATACGCAGTATTTT.

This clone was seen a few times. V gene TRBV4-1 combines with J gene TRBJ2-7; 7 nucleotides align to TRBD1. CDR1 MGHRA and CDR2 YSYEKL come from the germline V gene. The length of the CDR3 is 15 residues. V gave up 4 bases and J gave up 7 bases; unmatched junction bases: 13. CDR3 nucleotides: TGCGCCAGCAGCCCCATGACAGGGAAGATTAGGGAGCAGTACTTC. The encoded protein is CASSPMTGKIREQYF.

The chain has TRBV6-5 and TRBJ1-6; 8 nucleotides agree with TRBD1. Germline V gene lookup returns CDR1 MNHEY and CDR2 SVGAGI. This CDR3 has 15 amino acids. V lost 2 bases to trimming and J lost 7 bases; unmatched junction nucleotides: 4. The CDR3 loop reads CASSYMDRANSPLHF. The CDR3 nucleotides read TGTGCCAGCAGTTACATGGACAGGGCCAATTCACCCCTCCACTTT.

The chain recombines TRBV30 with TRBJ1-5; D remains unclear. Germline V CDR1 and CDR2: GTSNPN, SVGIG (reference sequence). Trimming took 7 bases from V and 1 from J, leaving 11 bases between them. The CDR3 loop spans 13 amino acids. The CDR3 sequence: CAFTTGSNQPQHF. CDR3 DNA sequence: TGTGCCTTCACGACCGGGAGCAATCAGCCCCAGCATTTT.

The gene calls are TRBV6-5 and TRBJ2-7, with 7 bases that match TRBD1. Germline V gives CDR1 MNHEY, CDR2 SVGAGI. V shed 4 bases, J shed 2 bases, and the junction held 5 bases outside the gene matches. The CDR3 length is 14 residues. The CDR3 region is CASSLRTGPYEQYF. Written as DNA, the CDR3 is TGTGCCAGCAGTTTAAGGACAGGACCCTACGAGCAGTACTTC.